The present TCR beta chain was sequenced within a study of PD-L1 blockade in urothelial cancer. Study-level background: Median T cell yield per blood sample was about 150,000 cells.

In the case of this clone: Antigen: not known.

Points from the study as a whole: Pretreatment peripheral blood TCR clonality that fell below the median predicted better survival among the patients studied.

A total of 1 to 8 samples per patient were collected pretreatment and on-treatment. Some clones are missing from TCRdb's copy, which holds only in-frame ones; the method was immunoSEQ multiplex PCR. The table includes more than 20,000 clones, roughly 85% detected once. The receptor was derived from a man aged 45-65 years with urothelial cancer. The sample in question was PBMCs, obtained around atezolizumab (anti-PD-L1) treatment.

CDR3 sequence: CASSSETGANQPQHF. The CDR3 DNA is TGTGCCAGCAGCTCCGAGACAGGGGCAAATCAGCCCCAGCATTTT. This rearrangement joins TRBV5-5 to TRBJ1-5; 8 bases align to TRBD1. Germline trimming cut 3 bases from V and 4 bases from J; bases unmatched to any gene: 6. The CDR3 runs to 15 residues. CDR1 and CDR2 (germline): SGHKS, YYEKEE (reference sequence).